This T cell receptor beta chain originates from a study of OX40 agonist ivuxolimab in advanced cancers. Study-level information: The dose-escalation cohort was about 83% male, with a mean age of about 56 years, ranging roughly 20 to 80. General study points: Among the least clonally expanded were partial responders at 0.1-3.0 mg/kg.

Generated by immunoSEQ multiplex PCR, the TCRdb table keeps only in-frame clones and is missing some. The table lists about 100,000 clones, 89% of them singletons. V lost 1 base and J lost 0, with 12 bases in between. The CDR3 has 16 amino acids. From germline, CDR1 is MGHRA and CDR2 YSYEKL. A word on this clone: The antigen is undetermined.

The rearrangement links TRBV4-1 to TRBJ1-1, with D possibly TRBD1 on 5 matching bases. The sequence was obtained from an adult with an advanced solid tumor such as melanoma, head and neck, liver or kidney cancer. The source was CD4+ or CD8+ T cells sorted from blood, collected in a trial of the OX40 agonist ivuxolimab. This CDR3 reads CASSQGFRVMNTEAFF. CDR3 coding DNA: TGCGCCAGCAGCCAAGGATTCAGGGTAATGAACACTGAAGCTTTCTTT.